In its sample, the clone carrying this TCR beta chain was seen a few times. Produced via immunoSEQ multiplex PCR; TCRdb's table is partial and in-frame only. This repertoire shows about 210,000 clones, about 76% found once; its top ten account for around 10%. Trimming stripped 3 bases from V and 0 bases from J, with 9 bases between. Germline V gene data show CDR1 as MDHEN and CDR2 as SYDVKM. The CDR3 consists of 15 residues. The source of the sample is a study of blood T cell repertoires in COVID-19. The wider study: Collection of acute and convalescent COVID-19 samples took place in the United States, Italy and Spain.

In terms of age and location, participants ranged from roughly 18 to 100 years and lived in about two dozen US areas. Sequenced: PBMCs or T cells enriched from blood (not recorded which). The rearrangement uses TRBV28 and TRBJ1-3, with unresolved D. This sequence was found in a woman between 50 and 59 years old with acute COVID-19. The DNA for the CDR3 is TGTGCCAGCAGTTTGGTCGAGAGCTCTGGAAACACCATATATTTT. It translates to CASSLVESSGNTIYF.